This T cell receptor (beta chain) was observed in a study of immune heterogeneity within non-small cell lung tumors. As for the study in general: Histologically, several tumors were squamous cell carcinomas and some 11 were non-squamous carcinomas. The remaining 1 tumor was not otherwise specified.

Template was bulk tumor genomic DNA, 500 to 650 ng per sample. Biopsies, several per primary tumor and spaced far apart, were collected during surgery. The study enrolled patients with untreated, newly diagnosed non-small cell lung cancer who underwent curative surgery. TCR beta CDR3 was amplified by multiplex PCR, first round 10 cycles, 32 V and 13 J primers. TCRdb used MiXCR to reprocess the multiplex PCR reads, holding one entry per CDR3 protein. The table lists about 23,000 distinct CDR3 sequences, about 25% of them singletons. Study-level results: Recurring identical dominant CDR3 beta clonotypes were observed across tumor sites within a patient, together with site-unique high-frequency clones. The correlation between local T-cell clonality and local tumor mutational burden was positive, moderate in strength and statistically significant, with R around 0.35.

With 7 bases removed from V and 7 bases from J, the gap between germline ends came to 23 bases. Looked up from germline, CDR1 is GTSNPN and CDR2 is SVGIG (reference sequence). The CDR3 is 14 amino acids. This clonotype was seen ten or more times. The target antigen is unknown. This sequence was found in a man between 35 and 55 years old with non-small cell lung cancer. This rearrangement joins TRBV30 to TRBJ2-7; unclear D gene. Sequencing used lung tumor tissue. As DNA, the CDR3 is TGTGCCTCCAATAGGGCCCCGAAATTCGAGGAGCAGTACTTC. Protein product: CASNRAPKFEEQYF.